This T cell receptor beta chain was sequenced in a study of blood T cells in healthy people across ages. Trimming removed 1 base from V and 4 bases from J, with 12 bases in between. The CDR3 runs 15 residues. CDR1 and CDR2 (germline): SGDLS, YYNGEE. Through a sample-barcoded 5' primer and a J-beta primer mix, a second PCR was run for about 6 to 12 cycles. In TCRdb, the 5' RACE reads were re-called with MiXCR into one record per CDR3 protein. The sample records around 800,000 distinct CDR3 sequences, around a quarter being singletons. These data are also associated with another study on T cells of mothers and their children.

The sequencing input was blood. This TCR derives from a boy aged 10-17 years in good health. V and J are TRBV9 and TRBJ2-1; D gene ambiguous. The CDR3 region has the DNA TGTGCCAGCAGCGTAAGCAGGATCGATTACAATGAGCAGTTCTTC. Translated, it gives CASSVSRIDYNEQFF.